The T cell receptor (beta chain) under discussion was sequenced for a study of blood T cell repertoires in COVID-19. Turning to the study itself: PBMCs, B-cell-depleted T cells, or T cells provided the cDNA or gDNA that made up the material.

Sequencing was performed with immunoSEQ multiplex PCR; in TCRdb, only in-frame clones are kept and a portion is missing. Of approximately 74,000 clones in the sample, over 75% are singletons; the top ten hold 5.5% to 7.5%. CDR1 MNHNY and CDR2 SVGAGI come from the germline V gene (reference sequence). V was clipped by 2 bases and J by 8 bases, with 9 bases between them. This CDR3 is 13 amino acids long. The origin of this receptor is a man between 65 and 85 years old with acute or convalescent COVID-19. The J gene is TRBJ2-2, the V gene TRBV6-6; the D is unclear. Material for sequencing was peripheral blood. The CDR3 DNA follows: TGTGCCAGCAGTTACGGCGGCCCTGGGGAGCTGTTTTTT. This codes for CASSYGGPGELFF.